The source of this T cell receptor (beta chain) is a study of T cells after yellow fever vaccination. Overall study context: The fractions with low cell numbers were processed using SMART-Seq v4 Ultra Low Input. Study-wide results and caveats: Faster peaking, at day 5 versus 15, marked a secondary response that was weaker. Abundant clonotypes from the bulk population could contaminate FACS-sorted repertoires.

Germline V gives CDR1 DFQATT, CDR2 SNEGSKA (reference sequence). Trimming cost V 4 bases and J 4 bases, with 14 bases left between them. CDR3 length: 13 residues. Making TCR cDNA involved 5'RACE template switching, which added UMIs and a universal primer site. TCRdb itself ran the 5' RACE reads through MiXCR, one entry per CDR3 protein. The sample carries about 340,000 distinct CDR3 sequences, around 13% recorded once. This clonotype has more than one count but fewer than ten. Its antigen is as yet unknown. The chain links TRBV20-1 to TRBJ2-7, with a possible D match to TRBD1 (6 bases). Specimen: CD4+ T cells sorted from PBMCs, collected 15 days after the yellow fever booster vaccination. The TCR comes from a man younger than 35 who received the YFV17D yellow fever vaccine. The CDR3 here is CSAKGDGPYEQYF. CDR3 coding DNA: TGCAGTGCTAAGGGGGACGGACCTTACGAGCAGTACTTC.